Included here is one T cell receptor (beta chain) sequence, with context. Its antigen is currently not known. Base qualities are missing; no much larger clone stands one base away. Each donor gave one peripheral blood draw, around 0.12 L on average, collected into heparinised tubes. Using a panel that included CD45RO, CCR7, CD25, CD127, CD95 and CD27, naive, central memory, regulatory and stem cell-like memory CD4+ T cells were sorted on a BD FACSAria II. Every sorted population had a purity above 95%. PBMCs were isolated right away by Lymphoprep density gradient centrifugation and were stained directly, without culture. So that batch effects would be minimized, each experiment stained and sorted samples in pairs, pairing one healthy donor with one patient. All of the isolated RNA was reverse transcribed with the High Capacity cDNA Reverse Transcription Kit, so expressed TCRB transcripts were sequenced. Naive, central memory and regulatory T cell samples underwent deep immunoSEQ sequencing, averaging about 3.57 million total reads per sample. Sorted cells were lysed in RLT buffer, and RNA was extracted using DNase-treated RNeasy Micro or Mini kits according to cell number. Each cell subset was processed on its own to prevent cross-contamination, while patient and healthy donor samples were processed together. The immunoSEQ multiplex PCR was used to amplify TCRB sequences from cDNA, generating 87-bp fragments that spanned the CDR3 region. Sequencing of the amplicons was performed on the Illumina HiSeq platform. On the authors' methods: Synthetic template baselines were used to correct PCR bias computationally, reads within Hamming distance 2 were collapsed, and singletons that could not be merged were discarded. Reads were aligned against IMGT so that V, D and J genes, CDR3 length and insertions or deletions at six rearrangement sites could be assigned. Clonotype counts were normalized to sorted cell number within each subset before computing true diversity and Gini coefficients with the tcR R package. Repertoire sharing was quantified using the overlap coefficient calculated on TCRB nucleotide sequences. Sourced from immuneACCESS, this table was stored by TCRdb with only in-frame sequences that have V and J called. A share of the clones is absent; for the studies checked, an unresolved V gene accounts for under half, and the remainder has no known explanation. V, J and clone size were drawn from that table, and D and trimming were deduced from the DNA. This sample has 130,000 or so clones in its table, and 17% of those were observed once. Around 2.7% of the sample comes from the top ten.

This specimen belongs to a study of beta chain features in type 1 diabetes (dated 2018 in TCRdb). Study-wide context: Mean age, gender distribution, total cell number and subset yield did not differ between patients and healthy donors. A total of just under 110,000,000 sorted cells were examined across all samples, and RNA yield correlated strongly with the number of cells per subset. The study compared TCRB repertoires of sorted circulating CD4+ T cell subsets between recently diagnosed type 1 diabetes patients and matched healthy donors. Regulatory and stem cell-like memory subsets were isolated from only 8 patients and roughly 8 healthy donors, whereas naive and central memory subsets came from all 30 or so donors. Overall results and qualifications from the work: Because cDNA rather than genomic DNA was sequenced, highly expressing activated cells could have been over-represented, although no difference in activation and CD3 levels was found between groups. Naive, central memory and regulatory TCRB repertoires appeared to be more alike among patients than among healthy donors. In all four CD4+ subsets, TCRB CDR3 length was moderately but significantly shorter in type 1 diabetes patients. HLA sub-analyses involved small numbers of individuals, so any influence of HLA type on TCRB rearrangement remained unresolved. Patients with type 1 diabetes made fewer insertions and deleted more nucleotides at VDJ recombination sites, implying thymic rearrangement abnormalities. Shorter templates might have been favored by PCR, but patient and control samples were amplified and corrected together, so both groups would have been affected equally by any skew.

At the junction V is shortened by 3 bases and J by 4 bases, with 10 bases in between. The CDR3 covers 14 residues, taking in both the cysteine and the phenylalanine. Left in the record is the CDR3 DNA by itself, 42 bases read in frame from the first base. The germline V gene gives CDR1 as MGHDK and CDR2 as SYGVNS. The specimen sequenced was central memory CD4+ T cells from blood. This sequence was found in a man aged 18-30 years with type 1 diabetes. The chain joins TRBV25-1 to TRBJ1-3; perhaps TRBD1 is the D gene, with 5 bases matching. The CDR3 region: CASSEWGRGNTIYF. The sequenced DNA: TGTGCCAGCAGTGAGTGGGGCCGAGGAAACACCATATATTTT.